These T cell receptor beta chains were read from a single sample in a study of blood T cells in healthy people across ages. TCRdb ran MiXCR on the 5' RACE reads and lists one entry per CDR3 protein. Of about 620,000 distinct CDR3 sequences listed, about 21% are singletons. Sequencing was done on a sample of blood. These receptors were collected from a man between 65 and 79 years old in good health. CDR3s include the opening cysteine and the closing phenylalanine or tryptophan. Fields, in order: V gene, D gene, clone size, CDR3 length, J gene, CDR3 protein, CDR3 DNA. D genes are given only for firm matches. Only some rows state a clone size, as once, few, many or a class for expanded clones.

TRBV29-1	-	-	14	TRBJ2-7	CSANVPDSPYEQYF	TGCAGCGCAAATGTCCCAGACAGCCCCTACGAGCAGTACTTC
TRBV20-1	-	few	17	TRBJ2-2	CSAKGVLSGTGTGELFF	TGCAGTGCTAAGGGAGTCCTCTCTGGAACCGGCACCGGGGAGCTGTTTTTT
TRBV20-1	-	few	14	TRBJ2-2	CSARVPRGAGELFF	TGCAGTGCTAGAGTCCCCCGCGGCGCCGGGGAGCTGTTTTTT
TRBV15	-	-	18	TRBJ2-1	CATSRDKAIASSYNEQFF	TGTGCCACCAGCAGAGATAAGGCCATTGCGAGCTCCTACAATGAGCAGTTCTTC
TRBV28	-	-	12	TRBJ2-5	CASSSLPETQYF	TGTGCCAGCAGCTCCCTCCCTGAGACCCAGTACTTC
TRBV7-7	TRBD2	few	13	TRBJ2-5	CASSLEREGTQYF	TGTGCTAGCAGCTTAGAGCGGGAAGGGACCCAGTACTTC
TRBV7-3	TRBD2	few	15	TRBJ2-5	CASSTSGSVQETQYF	TGTGCCAGCAGCACTAGCGGGAGTGTTCAAGAGACCCAGTACTTC
TRBV7-2	TRBD2	-	16	TRBJ2-2	CASSQISGNPPEELFF	TGTGCCAGCAGCCAGATCAGCGGGAATCCCCCCGAGGAGCTGTTTTTT
TRBV6-2/TRBV6-3	TRBD1	-	13	TRBJ1-5	CASNQQGVQPQHF	TGTGCCAGCAACCAACAGGGGGTTCAGCCCCAGCATTTT
TRBV2	-	-	15	TRBJ2-1	CASSPPELVNNEQFF	TGTGCCAGCAGTCCCCCTGAACTGGTAAACAATGAGCAGTTCTTC
TRBV3-1	TRBD1	-	15	TRBJ2-7	CASSLGQGDSYEQYF	TGTGCCAGCAGCCTGGGACAGGGTGACTCCTACGAGCAGTACTTC
TRBV5-1	TRBD2	-	15	TRBJ2-2	CASSERTSGSSELFF	TGCGCCAGCAGCGAACGGACTAGCGGGAGTTCAGAACTGTTTTTT
TRBV6-5	TRBD2	once	15	TRBJ2-7	CASSYAGGTRHEQYF	TGTGCCAGCAGTTACGCTGGGGGGACTAGACACGAGCAGTACTTC
TRBV7-9	-	-	12	TRBJ1-2	CASSLEAGGYTF	TGTGCCAGCAGCTTAGAAGCGGGCGGCTACACCTTC
TRBV6-2/TRBV6-3	TRBD1	few	16	TRBJ1-2	CASTEGAGVRHYGYTF	TGTGCCAGCACCGAGGGGGCAGGGGTTCGTCACTATGGCTACACCTTC
TRBV28	TRBD1	many	14	TRBJ2-5	CASSFRDRGETQYF	TGTGCCAGCAGTTTCCGGGACAGGGGAGAGACCCAGTACTTC
TRBV11-2	-	-	14	TRBJ2-7	CASSLGPTAYEQYF	TGTGCCAGCAGCTTAGGACCGACAGCCTACGAGCAGTACTTC
TRBV6-2/TRBV6-3	-	few	14	TRBJ2-7	CASRPTVLGYEQYF	TGTGCCAGCAGACCGACTGTCCTCGGGTACGAGCAGTACTTC
TRBV7-9	-	few	12	TRBJ2-7	CASSSPRHEQYF	TGTGCCAGCAGCTCCCCGCGCCACGAGCAGTACTTC
TRBV9	TRBD1	-	16	TRBJ1-2	CASSVGAGGFREGYTF	TGTGCCAGCAGCGTAGGCGCAGGGGGCTTTCGGGAGGGCTACACCTTC
TRBV7-9	TRBD1	-	17	TRBJ1-4	CASSADRGGSNNEKLFF	TGTGCCAGCAGCGCAGACAGGGGAGGGTCCAATAATGAAAAACTGTTTTTT
TRBV4-3	-	many	15	TRBJ2-5	CASSQEGTDQETQYF	TGCGCCAGCAGCCAAGAGGGAACAGACCAAGAGACCCAGTACTTC
TRBV2	TRBD1	many	15	TRBJ2-7	CASSERVGQGAEQYF	TGTGCCAGCAGTGAAAGGGTCGGACAGGGCGCCGAGCAGTACTTC
TRBV6-5	-	few	15	TRBJ1-6	CASSSKQGRNSPLHF	TGTGCCAGCAGCTCAAAACAGGGAAGGAATTCACCCCTCCACTTT
TRBV19	-	-	17	TRBJ2-4	CASSMYRETLAKNIQYF	TGTGCCAGTAGTATGTACAGGGAAACCTTAGCCAAAAACATTCAGTACTTC
TRBV6-6	TRBD2	few	13	TRBJ2-7	CAGRTSGASGQYF	TGTGCCGGCAGGACTAGCGGGGCCAGTGGGCAGTACTTC
TRBV7-2	TRBD2	many	13	TRBJ2-5	CASSSRLAETQYF	TGTGCCAGCAGCTCGAGACTAGCGGAGACCCAGTACTTC
TRBV10-3	TRBD2	few	19	TRBJ2-1	CAISESGLAARSAYNEQFF	TGTGCCATCAGTGAGTCAGGACTAGCGGCCAGGAGCGCCTACAATGAGCAGTTCTTC
TRBV7-9	-	few	16	TRBJ2-5	CASSPPGVAIQETQYF	TGTGCCAGCAGCCCCCCCGGGGTGGCTATCCAAGAGACCCAGTACTTC
TRBV20-1	-	few	14	TRBJ2-7	CSARDEGGLDEQYF	TGCAGTGCTAGAGATGAAGGGGGTCTAGACGAGCAGTACTTC
TRBV6-2/TRBV6-3	TRBD2	few	15	TRBJ2-1	CASGSGTSGKDEQFF	TGTGCCAGCGGATCCGGGACTAGCGGGAAGGATGAGCAGTTCTTC
TRBV5-1	-	few	13	TRBJ2-7	CASSSQDPYEQYF	TGCGCCAGCAGCTCCCAGGACCCCTACGAGCAGTACTTC
TRBV6-6	TRBD2	-	14	TRBJ2-7	CASTNRLAEYEQYF	TGTGCCAGCACCAACCGACTAGCGGAGTACGAGCAGTACTTC
TRBV6-2/TRBV6-3	TRBD1	once	14	TRBJ1-5	CASKTTGGGQPQHF	TGTGCCAGCAAAACAACAGGGGGCGGTCAGCCCCAGCATTTT
TRBV29-1	TRBD1	-	13	TRBJ1-2	CSVTGTGSNGYTF	TGCAGCGTGACCGGGACAGGGTCTAATGGCTACACCTTC
TRBV5-1	TRBD2	-	16	TRBJ2-3	CASSLVGSGTADTQYF	TGCGCCAGCAGCTTGGTTGGTAGCGGGACTGCAGATACGCAGTATTTT
TRBV9	-	-	13	TRBJ1-4	CASSVQGNEKLFF	TGTGCCAGCAGCGTGCAGGGGAATGAAAAACTGTTTTTT
TRBV20-1	-	few	13	TRBJ2-7	CSAQTGHTYEQYF	TGCAGTGCTCAGACGGGGCACACCTACGAGCAGTACTTC
TRBV7-8	-	few	15	TRBJ2-5	CASSLVEIAVETQYF	TGTGCCAGCAGCTTAGTCGAAATAGCGGTAGAGACCCAGTACTTC
TRBV25-1	TRBD2	-	14	TRBJ2-1	CASSLAGVRHEQLF	TGTGCCAGCAGTCTAGCGGGAGTGAGGCATGAGCAGCTCTTC
TRBV27	-	-	15	TRBJ2-7	CASSPGGQGTYEQYF	TGTGCCAGCAGCCCCGGGGGGCAGGGCACCTACGAGCAGTACTTC
TRBV20-1	-	-	14	TRBJ2-2	CGARGQRGTGELFF	TGCGGTGCCAGGGGACAGCGGGGAACCGGGGAGCTGTTTTTT
TRBV3-1	-	-	14	TRBJ1-1	CASSPSDRNTEAFF	TGTGCCAGCAGCCCATCTGACAGGAACACTGAAGCTTTCTTT
TRBV3-1	TRBD1	few	14	TRBJ1-1	CASSQRTGVTEAFF	TGTGCCAGCAGCCAAAGGACAGGGGTCACTGAAGCTTTCTTT
TRBV6-2/TRBV6-3	-	once	16	TRBJ1-1	CASSLRTNGLNTEAFF	TGTGCCAGCAGTTTACGTACTAATGGATTGAACACTGAAGCTTTCTTT
TRBV7-9	-	-	12	TRBJ2-7	CASSLGRETQHF	TGTGCCAGCAGCTTGGGCAGAGAGACCCAGCACTTC
TRBV28	-	-	12	TRBJ2-5	CASSFGLGSQYF	TGTGCCAGCAGTTTTGGGTTGGGGTCCCAGTACTTC
TRBV9	TRBD2	few	15	TRBJ2-1	CASSETSGSSGEQFF	TGTGCCAGCAGCGAGACTAGCGGGAGTTCGGGTGAGCAGTTCTTC
TRBV20-1	-	few	16	TRBJ2-2	CSARLGASAPVGELFF	TGCAGTGCTAGACTGGGGGCGTCAGCTCCGGTCGGGGAGCTGTTTTTT
TRBV2	-	-	14	TRBJ1-5	CASSDLADSQPQHF	TGTGCCAGCAGTGACTTGGCAGATTCTCAGCCCCAGCATTTT
TRBV13	-	few	15	TRBJ2-3	CASSLDWGGTDTQYF	TGTGCCAGCAGCCTGGACTGGGGAGGCACAGATACGCAGTATTTT
TRBV27	TRBD1	-	16	TRBJ2-7	CASSLESGTGAHEQYF	TGTGCCAGCAGTTTGGAGTCCGGGACAGGGGCCCACGAGCAGTACTTC
TRBV20-1	TRBD2	few	14	TRBJ2-5	CSVGTSGNQETQYF	TGCAGTGTCGGGACTAGCGGGAACCAAGAGACCCAGTACTTC
TRBV28	TRBD2	-	16	TRBJ2-7	CASSLSKGLAAYEQYF	TGTGCCAGCAGTTTATCCAAGGGACTAGCGGCCTACGAGCAGTACTTC
TRBV4-1	TRBD2	-	20	TRBJ2-5	CASSQDKTGTSGSEGETQYF	TGCGCCAGCAGCCAAGATAAGACAGGGACTAGCGGGAGCGAAGGAGAGACCCAGTACTTC
TRBV7-2	TRBD2	many	15	TRBJ2-7	CASSTRAGGPYEQYF	TGTGCCAGCAGCACTAGAGCGGGAGGGCCTTACGAGCAGTACTTC